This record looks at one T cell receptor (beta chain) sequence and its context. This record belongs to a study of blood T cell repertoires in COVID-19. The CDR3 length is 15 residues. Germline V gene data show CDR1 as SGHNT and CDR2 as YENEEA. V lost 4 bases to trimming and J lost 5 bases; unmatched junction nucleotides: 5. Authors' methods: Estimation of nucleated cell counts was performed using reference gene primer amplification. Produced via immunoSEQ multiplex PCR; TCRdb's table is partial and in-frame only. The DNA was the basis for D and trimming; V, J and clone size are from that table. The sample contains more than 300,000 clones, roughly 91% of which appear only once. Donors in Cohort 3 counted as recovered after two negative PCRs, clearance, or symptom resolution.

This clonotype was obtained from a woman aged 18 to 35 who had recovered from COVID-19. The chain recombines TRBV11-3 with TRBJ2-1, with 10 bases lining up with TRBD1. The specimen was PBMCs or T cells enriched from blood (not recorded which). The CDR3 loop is CASSSSGTGDNEQFF. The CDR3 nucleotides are TGTGCCAGCAGCTCCTCCGGGACAGGGGACAATGAGCAGTTCTTC.